This passage covers 5 T cell receptor beta chains from one sample sequenced in a study of blood T cell repertoires in COVID-19. Method: immunoSEQ multiplex PCR; TCRdb's copy keeps in-frame clones and lacks some. The data hold 100,000 to 110,000 clones, with more than 85% observed a single time. The source material was peripheral blood. Receptors originate from a man in his forties or fifties with active COVID-19.

The rearrangement uses TRBV19 and TRBJ2-1; 11 bases fit TRBD2. With V trimmed by 4 bases and J by 6 bases, 2 bases remained unmatched. From germline, CDR1 is LNHDA and CDR2 SQIVND (reference sequence). The CDR3 has 14 amino acids. CDR3 nucleotides: TGTGCCAGTAGTAGGGGACTAGCGGTCAATGAGCAGTTCTTC. Translation: CASSRGLAVNEQFF.

In this sample, this clone turned up once. Here the CDR3 DNA reads TGCGCCAGCAACGACAGGGGCACTGAAGCTTTCTTT. This encodes CASNDRGTEAFF. The chain couples TRBV10-2 to TRBJ1-1, with TRBD1 matching 8 bases. Looked up from germline, CDR1 is WSHSY and CDR2 is SAAADI. The junction had 2 bases not matched to a gene; V was cut back by 7 bases and J by 4 bases. The CDR3 is made up of 12 amino acids.

This clone has just a few counts. The chain uses TRBV3-1 (or the pseudogene TRBV3-2) and TRBJ2-3, with TRBD2 matching 10 bases. The CDR3 spans 19 residues. The trim removed 0 bases at V and 4 bases at J, leaving 13 bases unmatched. The germline V gene has CDR1 LGHDT and CDR2 YNNKEL (reference sequence). CDR3 loop: CASSQEGAVSGRGADTQYF. CDR3 coding DNA: TGTGCCAGCAGCCAAGAAGGGGCCGTAAGCGGGAGGGGGGCAGATACGCAGTATTTT.

The sample holds one count of this clone. J is TRBJ2-1 and V is TRBV12-3 or TRBV12-4; perhaps TRBD1 as D (6 bases). V was shortened by 6 bases and J by 6 bases, with 12 bases between the two germline ends. The CDR3 length is 13 residues. CDR3 sequence: CASRYRDGNEQFF. The CDR3 DNA is TGTGCCAGCAGATACAGGGACGGCAATGAGCAGTTCTTC.

The rearrangement uses TRBV3-1 (or the pseudogene TRBV3-2) and TRBJ2-2, with a tentative D call TRBD2 (6 bases). The CDR3 is 15 residues long. Germline-derived CDR1 and CDR2 are LGHDT and YNNKEL (reference sequence). The germline V and J ends were trimmed by 6 bases and 5 bases, with 16 bases remaining between them. The CDR3 loop reads CASSFRLDGTGELFF. For the CDR3, the DNA is TGTGCCAGCAGTTTTAGACTAGACGGGACCGGGGAGCTGTTTTTT.